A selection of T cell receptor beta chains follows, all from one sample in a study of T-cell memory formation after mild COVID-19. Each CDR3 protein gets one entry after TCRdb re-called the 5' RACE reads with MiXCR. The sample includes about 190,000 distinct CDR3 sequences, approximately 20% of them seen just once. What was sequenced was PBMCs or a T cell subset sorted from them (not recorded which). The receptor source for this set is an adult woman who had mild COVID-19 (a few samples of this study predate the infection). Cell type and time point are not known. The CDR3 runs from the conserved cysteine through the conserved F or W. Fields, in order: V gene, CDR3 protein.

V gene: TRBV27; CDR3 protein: CASSFTTGQGRGKRATEAFF
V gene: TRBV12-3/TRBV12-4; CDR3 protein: CASNGGTGEHYGYTF
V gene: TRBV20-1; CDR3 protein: CSARDSTGGDGYTF
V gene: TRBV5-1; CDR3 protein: CASSWGQGFSYEQYF
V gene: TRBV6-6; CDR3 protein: CASSYRVAPEAFF
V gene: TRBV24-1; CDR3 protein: CATSDPGRTTEGNTIYF
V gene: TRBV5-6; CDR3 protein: CASSRLAGINEQYF
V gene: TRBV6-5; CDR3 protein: CASSYNSASPLHF
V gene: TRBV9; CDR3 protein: CASTTLAGAPGGEQFF
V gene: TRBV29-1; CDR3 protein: CSVEQGQGRFYEQYF
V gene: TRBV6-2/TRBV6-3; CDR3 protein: CASSYSGQNQPQHF
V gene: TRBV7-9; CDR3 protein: CASSFGTGGYNEQFF
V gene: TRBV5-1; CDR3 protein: CASSLVLSGAPYEQYF
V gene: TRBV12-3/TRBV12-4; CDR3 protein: CASRSFRFTEAFF
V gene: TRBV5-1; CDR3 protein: CASSLVGQAVNTEAFF
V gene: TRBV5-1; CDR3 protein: CASSTGQGGGQETQYF
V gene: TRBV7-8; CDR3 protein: CASSSPRTSGTDTQYF
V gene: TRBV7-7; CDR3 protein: CASSLGWHSSYNEQFF
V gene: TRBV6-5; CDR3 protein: CASSYSWDSNQPQHF
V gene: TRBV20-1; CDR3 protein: CSARASLGLAVSTDTQYF
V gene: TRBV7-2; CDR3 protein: CASSFVAGAAFF
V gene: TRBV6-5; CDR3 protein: CASSYRADRVGKTQYF
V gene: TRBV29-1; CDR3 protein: CSVVEDRVVEQYF
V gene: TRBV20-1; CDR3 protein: CSGWENTEAFF
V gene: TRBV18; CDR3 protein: CASSPSGTATSGNTIYF
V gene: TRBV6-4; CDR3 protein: CASSRTSGGTDTQYF
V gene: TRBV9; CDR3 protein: CASSVDDYEQYF
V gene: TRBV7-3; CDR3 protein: CASSRHGQNEETQYF
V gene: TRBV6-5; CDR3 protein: CASSTPAPSSYNEQFF
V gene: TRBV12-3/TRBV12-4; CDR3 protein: CASRAGQGEGQPQHF
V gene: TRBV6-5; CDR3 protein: CASSWGLAAKSTQYF
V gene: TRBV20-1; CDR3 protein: CSAINSNYGYTF
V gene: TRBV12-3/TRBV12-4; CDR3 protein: CASILTGYTGELFF
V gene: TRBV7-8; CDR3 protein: CASSVRDGTYDTQYF
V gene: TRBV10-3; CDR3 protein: CAIRPLWGVTEAFF
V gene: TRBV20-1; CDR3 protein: CSAREGAPSGNTIYF
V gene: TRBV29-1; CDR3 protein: CSARGPGELFF
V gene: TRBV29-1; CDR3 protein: CSVLGGLADFYSTDTQYF
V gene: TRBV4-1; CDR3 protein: CASSPLGQGRNTIYF
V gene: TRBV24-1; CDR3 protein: CATSDLYRGGNEQFF
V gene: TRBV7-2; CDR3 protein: CASSLGSGLRGYTF
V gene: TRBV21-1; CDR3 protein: CASTSCRDRGPGELFF
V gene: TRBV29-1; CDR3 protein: CSVEDPRGNEKLFF
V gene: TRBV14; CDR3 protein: CASSSDRGTNTEAFF
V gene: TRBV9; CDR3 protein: CASSVLSGGAGNTIYF
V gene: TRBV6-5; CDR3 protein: CASSYSRARVSSYEQYF
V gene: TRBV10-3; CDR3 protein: CAITKALAGGFTDTQYF
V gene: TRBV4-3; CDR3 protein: CASSQQGDNGYTF